This T cell receptor beta chain originates from a study of shared clonotypes between healthy human individuals. Germline loops: CDR1 SGHRS, CDR2 YFSETQ. With 4 bases clipped from V and 2 bases from J, the junction kept 6 bases outside the gene matches. The CDR3 sequence is 16 residues long. Whole-study findings and limits: Compared with memory subsets, naive subsets generally had larger estimated richness.

Assay used: immunoSEQ multiplex PCR; TCRdb lists only in-frame clones, some missing. The sample records 950,000 to 1,100,000 clones, around 82% being singletons. Note on this clone: Its antigen is undetermined.

The V gene is TRBV5-1, the J gene TRBJ2-6; TRBD1 agrees at 7 bases. The origin of this receptor is a man aged 18 to 35 in good health. Some clones in this sample may be carry-over from other donors' samples. Sequenced sample: memory CD4+ T cells from PBMCs. As for subset: CD45RA-negative fraction. The CDR3 DNA reads TGCGCCAGCAGCCCGGAGACAGGGACTGGGGCCAACGTCCTGACTTTC. It is translated as CASSPETGTGANVLTF.